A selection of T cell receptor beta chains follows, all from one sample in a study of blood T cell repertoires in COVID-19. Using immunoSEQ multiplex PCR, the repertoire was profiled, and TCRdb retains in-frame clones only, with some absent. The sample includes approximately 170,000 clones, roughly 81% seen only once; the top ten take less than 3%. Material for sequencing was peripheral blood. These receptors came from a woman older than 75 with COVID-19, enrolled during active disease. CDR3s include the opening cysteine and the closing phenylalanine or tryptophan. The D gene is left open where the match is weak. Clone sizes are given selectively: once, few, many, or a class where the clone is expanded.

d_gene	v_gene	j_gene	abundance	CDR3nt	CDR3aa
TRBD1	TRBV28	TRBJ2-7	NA	TGTGCCAGCAGTGATGCTGGGACAGGGGTCCACGAGCAGTACTTC	CASSDAGTGVHEQYF
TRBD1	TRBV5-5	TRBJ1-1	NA	TGTGCCAGCAGCTTGGAGGACAGGTGGGGGACTGAAGCTTTCTTT	CASSLEDRWGTEAFF
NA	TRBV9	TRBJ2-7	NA	TGTGCCAGCAGCGCCCCGGGACTGCTCTCCGAGCAGTACTTC	CASSAPGLLSEQYF
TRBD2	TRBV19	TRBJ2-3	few	TGTGCCAGTAGTATAGGAGCTAGCGGGACCCCGTCCGATACGCAGTATTTT	CASSIGASGTPSDTQYF
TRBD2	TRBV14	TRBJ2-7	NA	TGTGCCAGCAGCCTCCGGGACTACTCCCACGAGCAGTACTTC	CASSLRDYSHEQYF
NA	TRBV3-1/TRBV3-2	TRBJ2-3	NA	TGTGCCAGCAGCCCAAAGTGGACGGGACACGGCCCTTTACGCACAGGGATCGGGCAGTATTTT	CASSPKWTGHGPLRTGIGQYF
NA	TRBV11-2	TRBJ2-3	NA	TGTGCCAGCAGCCCTCCCGCGGGGACCACAGATACGCAGTATTTT	CASSPPAGTTDTQYF
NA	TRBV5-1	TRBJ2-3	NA	TGCGCCAGCAGCTGGGCTGTCGTTACAGATACGCAGTATTTT	CASSWAVVTDTQYF
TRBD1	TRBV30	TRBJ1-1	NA	TGTGCCTGGAGTCCACAGGGGGCCGGTGAAGCTTTCTTT	CAWSPQGAGEAFF
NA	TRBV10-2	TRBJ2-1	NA	TGCGCCAGCAGTGAGCAGGTCCTTGAGCAGTTCTTC	CASSEQVLEQFF
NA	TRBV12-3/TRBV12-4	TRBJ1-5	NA	TGTGCCAGCAGAAAAACGGAGTATCAGCCCCAGCATTTT	CASRKTEYQPQHF
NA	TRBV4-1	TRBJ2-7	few	TGCGCCAGCAGCCAAGATCTCGCCGGGATTTCCTACGAGCAGTACTTC	CASSQDLAGISYEQYF
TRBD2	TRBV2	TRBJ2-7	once	TGTGCCAGCAGCCCCCGTACGGGGGGCTCGGCTAGCGGGAGGTCGAACGAGCAGTACTTC	CASSPRTGGSASGRSNEQYF
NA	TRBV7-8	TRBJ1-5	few	TGTGCCAGCAGCTTGGCTGTTGGCAATCAGCCCCAGCATTTT	CASSLAVGNQPQHF
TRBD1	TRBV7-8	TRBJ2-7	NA	TGTGCCAGCAGCTTAGTTCGGGACAGATTCTACGAGCAGTACTTC	CASSLVRDRFYEQYF
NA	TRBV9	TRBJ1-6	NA	TGTGCCAGCAGCGTAGTATATAATTCACCCCTCCACTTT	CASSVVYNSPLHF
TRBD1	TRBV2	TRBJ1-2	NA	TGTGCCAGCAGTTCCTGGACAGGGGGTAGCTACACCTTC	CASSSWTGGSYTF
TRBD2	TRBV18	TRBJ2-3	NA	TGTGCCAGCTCACCCCCGACTAGCAGGCCGGATACGCAGTATTTT	CASSPPTSRPDTQYF
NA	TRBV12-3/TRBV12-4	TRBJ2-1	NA	TGTGCCAGCAGCCGGGGGACTTACAATGAGCAGTTCTTC	CASSRGTYNEQFF
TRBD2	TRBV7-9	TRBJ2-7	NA	TGTGCCAGCAGCCGGAGCGGGCGCGGGGGGGCCGGGGAGCAGTACTTC	CASSRSGRGGAGEQYF
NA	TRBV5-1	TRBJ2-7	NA	TGCGCCAGCGGGACTGGACTTTACGAGCAGTACTTC	CASGTGLYEQYF
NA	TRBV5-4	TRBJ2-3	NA	TGTGCCAGCAGCCAAGGACAGCGCACAGATACGCAGTATTTT	CASSQGQRTDTQYF
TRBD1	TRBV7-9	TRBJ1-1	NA	TGTGCCAGCAGCTCGGGACAGGGGAAAGACACTGAAGCTTTCTTT	CASSSGQGKDTEAFF
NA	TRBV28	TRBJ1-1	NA	TGTGCCAGCAGTTTATGGGGCGATATGAACACTGAAGCTTTCTTT	CASSLWGDMNTEAFF
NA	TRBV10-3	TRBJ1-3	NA	TGTGCCATCAGCTTTGATAACAGGCCCGGGAACACCATATATTTT	CAISFDNRPGNTIYF
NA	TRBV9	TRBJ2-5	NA	TGTGCCAGCAGCGACACTTATCACGGGGAGGAGACCCAGTACTTC	CASSDTYHGEETQYF
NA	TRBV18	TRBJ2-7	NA	TGTGCCAGCTCACAGGTGAATAGTAGGGAGGACGAGCAGTACTTC	CASSQVNSREDEQYF
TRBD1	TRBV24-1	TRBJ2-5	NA	TGTGCCAGGGACGGGACAGATGAAGAGACCCAGTACTTC	CARDGTDEETQYF
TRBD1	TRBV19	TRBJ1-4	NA	TGTGCCAGTAGTTCCTGGACAGGAGGGGATGAAAAACTGTTTTTT	CASSSWTGGDEKLFF
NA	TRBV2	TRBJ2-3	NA	TGTGCCAGCAGTGTTACAGGTAGAACAGATACGCAGTATTTT	CASSVTGRTDTQYF
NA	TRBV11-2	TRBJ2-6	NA	TGTGCCAGCAGCTTTCTTAAGGCCAACGTCCTGACTTTC	CASSFLKANVLTF
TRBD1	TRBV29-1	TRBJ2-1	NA	TGCAGCGTCGACAGGGCGGGCGATGAGCAGTTCTTC	CSVDRAGDEQFF
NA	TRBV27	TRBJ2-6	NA	TGTGCCAGCAGTGATGTAGGGGCCGGGGCCAACGTCCTGACTTTC	CASSDVGAGANVLTF
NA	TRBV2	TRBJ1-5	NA	TGTGCCAGCAGCGACCTCAGGGTGGGTCAGCCCCAGCATTTT	CASSDLRVGQPQHF
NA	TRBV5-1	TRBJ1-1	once	TGCGCCAGCAGGTTGGGAGGAGATTACACTGAAGCTTTCTTT	CASRLGGDYTEAFF
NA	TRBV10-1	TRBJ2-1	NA	TGCGCCAGCAGTGAGTATCGCTACAATGAGCAGTTCTTC	CASSEYRYNEQFF
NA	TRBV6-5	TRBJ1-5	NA	TGTGCCAGCATAACGGACAGAACAAATCAGCCCCAGCATTTT	CASITDRTNQPQHF
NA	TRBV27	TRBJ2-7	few	TGTGCCAGCAGTTTATTAGGGGGCGAGCAGTACTTC	CASSLLGGEQYF
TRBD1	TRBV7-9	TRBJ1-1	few	TGTGCCAGCAGCAGATCAGACAGGGTTGGTGAAGCTTTCTTT	CASSRSDRVGEAFF
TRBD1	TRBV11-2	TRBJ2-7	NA	TGTGCCAGCAGCTTAGTAGGACAGGCTCGGGAGCAGTACTTC	CASSLVGQAREQYF
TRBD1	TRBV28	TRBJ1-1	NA	TGTGCCAGCAGCTCCGGGGCAGGGGGAGGCACTGAAGCTTTCTTT	CASSSGAGGGTEAFF
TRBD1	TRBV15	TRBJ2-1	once	TGTGCCACGAGCCGGGACAGGGGAGTCGGTGAGCAGTTCTTC	CATSRDRGVGEQFF
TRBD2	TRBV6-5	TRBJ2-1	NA	TGTGCCACCCAGGGACTAGCGGGAGGCTACAATGAGCAGTTCTTC	CATQGLAGGYNEQFF
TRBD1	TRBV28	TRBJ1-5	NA	TGTGCCAGCAGTTACGGGACAGGAATTCAGCCCCAGCATTTT	CASSYGTGIQPQHF
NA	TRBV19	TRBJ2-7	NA	TGTGCCAGTAAGCCCCGGGGGTCTTACTCCTACGAGCAGTACTTC	CASKPRGSYSYEQYF